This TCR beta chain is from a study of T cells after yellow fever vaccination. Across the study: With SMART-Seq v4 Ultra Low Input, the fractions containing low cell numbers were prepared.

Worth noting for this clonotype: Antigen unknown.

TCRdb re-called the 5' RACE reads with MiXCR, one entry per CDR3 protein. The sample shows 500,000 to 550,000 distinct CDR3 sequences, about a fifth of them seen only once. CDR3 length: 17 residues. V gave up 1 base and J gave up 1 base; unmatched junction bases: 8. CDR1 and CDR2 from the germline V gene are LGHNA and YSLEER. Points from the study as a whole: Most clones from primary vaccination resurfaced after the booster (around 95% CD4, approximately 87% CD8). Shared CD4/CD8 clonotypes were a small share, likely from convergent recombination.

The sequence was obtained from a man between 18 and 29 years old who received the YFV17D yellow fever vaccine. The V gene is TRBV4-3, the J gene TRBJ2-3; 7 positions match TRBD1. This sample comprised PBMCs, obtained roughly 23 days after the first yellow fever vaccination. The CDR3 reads CASSQGGPDRGTDTQYF. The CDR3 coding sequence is TGCGCCAGCAGCCAAGGGGGCCCTGACAGGGGCACAGATACGCAGTATTTT.